Below are 20 T cell receptor beta chains sequenced from a single sample in a study of shared clonotypes between healthy human individuals. Sequenced by immunoSEQ multiplex PCR; TCRdb stores in-frame clones only, minus some. The table has approximately 2.3 million clones, 90% to 95% seen once. The sample taken for sequencing was naive CD4+ T cells from PBMCs. The sample's subset: CD45RA+ positively selected. The receptors were gathered from a man aged 18 to 29 in good health. Some clones in this sample may be carry-over from other donors' samples.

The chain combines TRBV5-1 with TRBJ2-7, with 9 bases matching TRBD2. The CDR3 consists of 15 residues. After removal of 1 base from V and 2 bases from J, the junction contained 4 bases not matched to a gene. Germline CDR1 reads SGHRS; CDR2 reads YFSETQ. The CDR3 DNA sequence: TGCGCCAGCAGCTTGATAGCGGGAGAGACCTACGAGCAGTACTTC. Protein product: CASSLIAGETYEQYF. Complete variable domain (other parts from reference TRBV5-1 and TRBJ2-7): KAGVTQTPRYLIKTRGQQVTLSCSPISGHRSVSWYQQTPGQGLQFLFEYFSETQRNKGNFPGRFSGRQFSNSRSEMNVSTLELGDSALYLCASSLIAGETYEQYFGPGTRLTVT.

On this clone: Other DNA sequences in the same sample also yield this CDR3. The genes are TRBV28 and TRBJ1-2; 12 bases match TRBD1. The V gene end was trimmed by 4 bases and the J gene end by 8 bases; junction bases not matched to a gene: 11. The CDR3 is made up of 16 amino acids. Per germline, CDR1 MDHEN and CDR2 SYDVKM. This CDR3 is CASSSPGQGARRGYTF. The DNA of the CDR3 is TGTGCCAGCAGTTCACCGGGACAGGGGGCGCGTAGGGGCTACACCTTC.

The chain carries TRBV28 and TRBJ1-2; D ambiguous. Germline loops: CDR1 MDHEN, CDR2 SYDVKM. V shed 6 bases and J shed 1 base, with 15 bases lying between them. The CDR3 consists of 15 residues. The CDR3 loop is CASSLDTEYNYGYTF. The CDR3 DNA reads TGTGCCAGCAGCTTAGACACAGAATATAACTATGGCTACACCTTC.

The chain has TRBV11-3 and TRBJ1-3; no reliable D call. The CDR3 spans 15 residues. Between the trimmed V and J ends, which lost 1 base and 2 bases, there was a span of 9 bases. The germline gives CDR1 SGHNT, CDR2 YENEEA. CDR3 sequence (DNA): TGTGCCAGCAGCTTAGGGAACTCCCCTGGAAACACCATATATTTT. It codes for CASSLGNSPGNTIYF.

The gene calls are TRBV10-1 and TRBJ2-7; TRBD2 agrees at 12 bases. Losses at the gene ends were 10 bases for V and 1 base for J; bases not matched to a gene: 5. Germline CDR1 WNHNN, CDR2 SYGVQD (reference sequence). The CDR3 contains 14 residues. CDR3 region: CATSGLAGSYEQYF. The CDR3 DNA reads as TGCGCCACCTCCGGACTAGCGGGGTCCTACGAGCAGTACTTC.

The chain recombines TRBV5-4 with TRBJ2-2; D is ambiguous. CDR1 is SGHNT, CDR2 YYREEE, per germline (reference sequence). The CDR3 contains 13 residues. V lost 4 bases and J lost 7, with 11 bases in between. CDR3 nucleotides: TGTGCCAGCAGCCCCCAATACAGCGGGGAGCTGTTTTTT. Protein: CASSPQYSGELFF. Drawing the rest from reference TRBV5-4 and TRBJ2-2, the complete variable domain is ETGVTQSPTHLIKTRGQQVTLRCSSQSGHNTVSWYQQALGQGPQFIFQYYREEENGRGNFPPRFSGLQFPNYSSELNVNALELDDSALYLCASSPQYSGELFFGEGSRLTVL.

The J gene is TRBJ1-5, the V gene TRBV30; 7 bases line up with TRBD1. CDR1 is GTSNPN and CDR2 is SVGIG in the germline V gene (reference sequence). V lost 6 bases and J lost 7; bases outside the gene matches: 9. This CDR3 comprises 13 residues. CDR3 sequence reads: CACGGKGAQPQHF. The CDR3 DNA sequence: TGTGCCTGTGGAGGTAAGGGGGCCCAGCCCCAGCATTTT. Combining the CDR3 with reference TRBV30 and TRBJ1-5 gives the whole variable domain SQTIHQWPATLVQPVGSPLSLECTVEGTSNPNLYWYRQAAGRGLQLLFYSVGIGQISSEVPQNLSASRPQDRQFILSSKKLLLSDSGFYLCACGGKGAQPQHFGDGTRLSIL.

The rearrangement joins TRBV5-1 to TRBJ2-7; 10 positions agree with TRBD1. CDR1 is SGHRS, CDR2 YFSETQ, per germline. The CDR3 sequence is 13 residues long. With 5 bases clipped from V and 5 bases from J, the junction kept 4 bases outside the gene matches. The CDR3 loop is CASSWDRGNEQYF. DNA for the CDR3: TGCGCCAGCAGTTGGGACAGGGGAAACGAGCAGTACTTC.

V is TRBV2 and J is TRBJ2-7, with D possibly TRBD1 on 6 matching bases. Germline CDR1 is SNHLY and CDR2 is FYNNEI. The CDR3 contains 13 residues. The V and J ends lost 6 bases and 5 bases respectively, with 14 bases between them. The CDR3 bases are TGTGCCAGCAGCCAAAGGAACAGGGACGAGCAGTACTTC. It translates to CASSQRNRDEQYF.

The sample holds a few counts of this clone. The rearrangement links TRBV6-5 to TRBJ1-2, with D possibly being TRBD1 (5 bases). Germline V gene sequence: CDR1 MNHEY, CDR2 SVGAGI. CDR3 size: 12 residues. The CDR3 loop is CASSPGGRSYTF. In DNA form, the CDR3 reads TGTGCAAGCTCCCCGGGGGGAAGGAGCTACACCTTC.

A single count supports this clone. This rearrangement joins TRBV27 to TRBJ1-1; no firm D call. Germline values: CDR1 MNHEY, CDR2 SMNVEV (reference sequence). The CDR3 length is 13 residues. V was pared by 6 bases and J by 1 base, with 9 bases between. The CDR3 sequence: CASRRLKNTEAFF. CDR3 sequence (DNA): TGTGCCAGCAGAAGGCTAAAGAACACTGAAGCTTTCTTT.

The V and J genes are TRBV4-2 and TRBJ2-6; D call uncertain. CDR1 LGHNA and CDR2 YNFKEQ come from the germline V gene. The ends were cut back, 1 base at V and 1 base at J, with 11 bases in the middle. This CDR3 region has 17 residues. The CDR3: CASSQGSGNSGANVLTF. The CDR3 coding sequence is TGTGCCAGCAGCCAAGGGTCGGGCAATTCTGGGGCCAACGTCCTGACTTTC.

A note on this clone: The sample holds other DNA sequences that translate to the same CDR3. This chain links TRBV19 with TRBJ2-2; a possible D gene is TRBD2 (6 bases). Trimming took 5 bases from V and 5 from J, leaving 6 bases between them. The length of the CDR3 is 12 residues. Per germline, CDR1 LNHDA and CDR2 SQIVND (reference sequence). For the CDR3, the DNA is TGTGCCAGTAGTGGGGGGACCGGGGAGCTGTTTTTT. It is translated as CASSGGTGELFF.

The chain joins TRBV18 to TRBJ1-5; D unresolved. Germline CDR1 is KGHSH and CDR2 is LQKENI. The CDR3 runs to 14 residues. Trimming took 0 bases from V and 6 from J, leaving 9 bases between them. In nucleotides, the CDR3 is TGTGCCAGCTCACCACCGATAGCGGGTCAGCCCCAGCATTTT. It translates to CASSPPIAGQPQHF.

This clone was counted once. The J gene is TRBJ1-2, the V gene TRBV6-6; 7 bases fit TRBD1. Trimming at V came to 5 bases and at J to 6 bases, leaving 9 bases not matched to a gene. CDR1 MNHNY and CDR2 SVGAGI come from the germline V gene (reference sequence). The CDR3 is 14 residues long. The DNA for the CDR3 is TGTGCCAGCAGTCACCGGAGGGGGCCTGATGGCTACACCTTC. It specifies CASSHRRGPDGYTF.

This clone occurred once. This rearrangement joins TRBV6-1 to TRBJ1-5; D is unclear. The V and J ends lost 5 bases and 0 bases respectively, with 11 bases between them. The CDR3 totals 15 residues. Germline CDR1 and CDR2: MNHNS and SASEGT. CDR3 in amino acids: CASSSTRYSNQPQHF. The CDR3 coding sequence is TGTGCCAGCAGTTCCACACGCTATAGCAATCAGCCCCAGCATTTT.

The gene calls are TRBV12-2 and TRBJ2-1; TRBD2 was called by the table and not checked on the DNA. TRBV12-2 constitutes a pseudogene. The CDR3 consists of 14 residues. CDR3 region: CASRDRSVGNEQFF. In DNA, the CDR3 is TGTGCAAGTCGCGACCGTAGCGTGGGAAATGAGCAGTTCTTC.

The chain has TRBV6-6 and TRBJ2-7; tentatively, D is TRBD1 or TRBD2 (5 bases each). Per the germline V gene, CDR1 is MNHNY and CDR2 is SVGAGI (reference sequence). V was trimmed by 7 bases and J by 6 bases, leaving 19 bases between them. The CDR3 has 14 amino acids. The CDR3 loop reads CASTSGTFEGEQYF. DNA for the CDR3: TGTGCCAGCACTTCCGGGACCTTCGAGGGCGAGCAGTACTTC.

CDR3 loop: CASSSRPPDSYGYTF. CDR3 nucleotides: TGTGCCAGCAGCTCACGACCCCCTGACAGCTATGGCTACACCTTC. The gene calls are TRBV7-8 and TRBJ1-2; the D gene is possibly TRBD1 (5 bases). With 4 bases removed from V and 4 bases from J, the gap between germline ends came to 16 bases. CDR3 length equals 15 residues. CDR1 and CDR2 (germline): SGHVS, FQNEAQ. The variable domain in full, completed from reference TRBV7-8 and TRBJ1-2, reads GAGVSQSPRYKVAKRGQDVALRCDPISGHVSLFWYQQALGQGPEFLTYFQNEAQLDKSGLPSDRFFAERPEGSVSTLKIQRTQQEDSAVYLCASSSRPPDSYGYTFGSGTRLTVV.

The chain employs TRBV19 and TRBJ2-2, with D maybe TRBD1 (5 bases). Between the trimmed V and J ends, which lost 7 bases and 2 bases, there was a span of 11 bases. This CDR3 is 14 amino acids long. Germline CDR1 reads LNHDA; CDR2 reads SQIVND (reference sequence). The CDR3 bases are TGTGCCAGTAATACAGGTATAAACACCGGGGAGCTGTTTTTT. Its protein product is CASNTGINTGELFF.